This T cell receptor beta chain was recovered during a study of T cell responses to AZD1222 COVID-19 vaccine (dated by TCRdb to the early 2020s). Context from the whole study: A total of more than 230 trial participants underwent TCR sequencing, of whom 207 had received two doses of AZD1222 and roughly 26 had received two doses of the MenACWY control vaccine. Trial participants were enrolled by age into 18-55, 56-69 and 70-plus year subgroups, with roughly 160, 29 and 62 TCR-sequenced participants respectively. The paper as a whole reports these results and caveats: Conclusions about previously exposed vaccinees were limited because only six AZD1222 recipients were SARS-CoV-2 seropositive at baseline. Spike-specific TCR breadth and depth rose significantly after two AZD1222 doses compared with day 0 and with MenACWY recipients. Epitopes outside the regions mutated in the B.1.351 and B.1.1.7 variants were reportedly recognized by nearly half of the unique spike-specific TCRs. In the small 56-69-year group, the increase in depth fell short of significance, most likely because of low power. No day 14 peak-response samples were available, so repertoires were characterized only after the peak T cell response. CD4 TCRs associated with the vaccine covered the entire spike protein, and the dominant responses were in regions 160-218 and 743-854. Most participants were white British and females outnumbered males, and the authors suggested that clonal diversity may have been underestimated.

The CDR3 regions of human TCRbeta chains were analyzed by immunosequencing. The study's own analysis went as follows. TCRs in the repertoires were matched against a reference library of SARS-CoV-2-specific TCRs that had been generated with the MIRA antigen-specificity platform. Breadth was defined as the fraction of unique TCRs that were SARS-CoV-2-associated, and depth was defined as the fraction of total T cells that were SARS-CoV-2-associated. Using the MIRA data, every spike-specific TCR was mapped to the spike region that the TCR reacted to and assigned to either a CD4 or a CD8 class. Log10-transformed breadth and depth values were compared by one-way ANOVA with Sidak's multiple comparisons tests. TCRdb holds this immuneACCESS table with in-frame rearrangements only. Some clones are missing; in checked studies, unresolved V genes explain under half, and the rest has no known cause. D and trimming were read from the DNA, whereas the V and J calls and clone size are those reported in that table. The sample table records about 84,000 clones; approximately 88% of these occur just once. The ten largest clones represent around 10% of the sample.

The CDR3, cysteine through phenylalanine, is 16 amino acids long. Kept here is only the CDR3 DNA, which spans 48 bases and is read in frame from base 1. The junction shows trimming of 3 bases on V and 1 base on J, plus 16 bases between the germline ends. CDR1 and CDR2 (DFQATT, SNEGSKA) derive from the germline V gene (reference sequence). The sample's time point label, decoded: about 28 days (+/-7) after the second vaccine dose. AZD1222 recipients given second doses at about 4 weeks or at about 12 weeks were pooled, since spike-specific TCR depth and breadth were not found to differ between the two schedules. Vaccinee samples came from UK trials COV001 and COV002, including a single-blind randomized controlled phase 2/3 trial of AZD1222 (ChAdOx1 nCoV-19) in healthy adults. For TCRbeta chain sequencing, PBMC samples from trial participants were taken at day 0 and at day 28 after the second dose. Concerning this clone itself: Its antigen specificity is not known. Base qualities are not recorded, but no much larger clone differs from it by a single base.

The sequence joins TRBV20-1 to TRBJ1-5, with a tentative D gene TRBD1 over 5 matching bases. Sample: peripheral blood, taken 28 days after the second AZD1222 dose. The source of this sequence is an adult who received the AZD1222 COVID-19 vaccine. Here the CDR3 is given as CSASWGEGTSNQPQHF. The nucleotide sequence is TGCAGTGCTAGTTGGGGGGAGGGGACGAGCAATCAGCCCCAGCATTTT.